This paragraph covers one T cell receptor (beta chain) sequence. Its antigen is not identified. CDR3 size: 14 residues. Trimming pared 0 bases from V and 0 bases from J, leaving 5 bases between. CDR1 SEHNR and CDR2 FQNEAQ come from the germline V gene (reference sequence). This sample stems from a study of shared clonotypes between healthy human individuals. Naive CD8 isolation took CD45RO-negative cells positively selected for CCR7 and excluded terminally differentiated effector memory CD45RA+ cells. Study observations and caveats: Estimated richness was generally greater in naive than memory subsets.

Generated by immunoSEQ multiplex PCR, the TCRdb table keeps only in-frame clones and is missing some. Among some 2.1 million clones listed, over 85% were seen once. The J gene is TRBJ2-5, the V gene TRBV7-9; D is undetermined. Sequencing input: naive CD8+ T cells sorted from blood. This sequence originates from a man aged 18-30 years in good health. As DNA, the CDR3 is TGTGCCAGCAGCTTAGCTCAGGACCAAGAGACCCAGTACTTC. Its translation: CASSLAQDQETQYF.